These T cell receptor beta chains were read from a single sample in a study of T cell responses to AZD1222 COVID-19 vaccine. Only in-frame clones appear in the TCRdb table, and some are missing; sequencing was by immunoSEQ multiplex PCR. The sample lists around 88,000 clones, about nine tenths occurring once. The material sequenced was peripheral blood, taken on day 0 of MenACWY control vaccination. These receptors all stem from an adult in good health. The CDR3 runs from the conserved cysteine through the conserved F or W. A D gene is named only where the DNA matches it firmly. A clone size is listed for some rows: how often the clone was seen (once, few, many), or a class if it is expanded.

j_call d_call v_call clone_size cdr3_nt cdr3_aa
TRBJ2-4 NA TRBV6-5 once TGTGCCAGCAGTTATGGGGGGCAGGGAAACATTCAGTACTTC CASSYGGQGNIQYF
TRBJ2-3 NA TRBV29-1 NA TGCAGCGTTGCGATGAGCCTAGCGAGTCTCAGGGGAGATACGCAGTATTTT CSVAMSLASLRGDTQYF
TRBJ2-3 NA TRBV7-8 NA TGTGCCAGCAGCTTAGGGCGCGGGGCCATTGCGCAGTATTTT CASSLGRGAIAQYF
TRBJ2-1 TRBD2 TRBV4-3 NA TGCGCCAGCAGCCCCCCGGCTAGCGGGGACTACAATGAGCAGTTCTTC CASSPPASGDYNEQFF
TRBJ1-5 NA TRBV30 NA TGTGCCGCAAGTTTTTATAGCAATCAGCCCCAGCATTTT CAASFYSNQPQHF
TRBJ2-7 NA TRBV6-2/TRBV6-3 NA TGTGCCAGCAGCCTCCGGGACTACGAGCAGTACTTC CASSLRDYEQYF
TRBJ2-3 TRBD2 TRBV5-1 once TGCGCCAGCAGCTCAAGGACTAGTAAGGCAGATACGCAGTATTTT CASSSRTSKADTQYF
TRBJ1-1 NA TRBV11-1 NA TGTGCCAGCAGCCACGGGAGGGACACTGAAGCTTTCTTT CASSHGRDTEAFF
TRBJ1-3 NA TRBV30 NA TGTGCCTGGAGCCGAGTTGGGACATCTGGAAACACCATATATTTT CAWSRVGTSGNTIYF
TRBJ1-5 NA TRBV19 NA TGTGCCAGTAGCTATCGCGGGACGTTTGATCAGCCCCAGCATTTT CASSYRGTFDQPQHF
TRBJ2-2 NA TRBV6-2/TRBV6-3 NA TGTGCCAGCAGTATTCAGGGTATAGGGACCGGGGAGCTGTTTTTT CASSIQGIGTGELFF
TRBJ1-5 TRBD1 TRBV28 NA TGTGCCAGCCTTGACAGGGGTAGCAATCAGCCCCAGCATTTT CASLDRGSNQPQHF
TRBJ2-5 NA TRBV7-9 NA TGTGCCAGCAGCTTAGAGGGGACCCAGTACTTC CASSLEGTQYF
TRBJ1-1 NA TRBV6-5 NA TGTGCCAGCAGTCGGCACGTGAACACTGAAGCTTTCTTT CASSRHVNTEAFF
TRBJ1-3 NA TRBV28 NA TGTGCCAGCAACCCGGAAGGGGGAGGAAACACCATATATTTT CASNPEGGGNTIYF
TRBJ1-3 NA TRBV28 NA TGTGCCAGCTTACCTAGCGCGTCTGGAAACACCATATATTTT CASLPSASGNTIYF
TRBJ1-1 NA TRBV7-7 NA TGTGCCAGCAGCTTGGACAGTAACACTGAAGCTTTCTTT CASSLDSNTEAFF
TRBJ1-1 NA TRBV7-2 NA TGTGCCAGCAGCTCGACACTGAACACTGAAGCTTTCTTT CASSSTLNTEAFF
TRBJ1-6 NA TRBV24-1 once TGTGCCACCAGTGATTTCAGGGGACCCCTCCACTTT CATSDFRGPLHF
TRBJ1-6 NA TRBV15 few TGTGCCACCAGCACGGACAAGGGGCATAATTCACCCCTCCACTTT CATSTDKGHNSPLHF
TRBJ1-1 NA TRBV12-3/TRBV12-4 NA TGTGCCAGCAGTTTGGGGGGTTTTGAAGCTTTCTTT CASSLGGFEAFF
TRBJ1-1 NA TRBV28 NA TGTGCCAGCGAACCGAATGACAGGAACACTGAAGCTTTCTTT CASEPNDRNTEAFF
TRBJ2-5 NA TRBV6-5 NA TGTGCCAGCACCCGGTTCGGGGTCCAAGAGACCCAGTACTTC CASTRFGVQETQYF
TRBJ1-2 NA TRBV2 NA TGTGCCAGCAGTGAAATCGGGGGTGGCTACACCTTC CASSEIGGGYTF
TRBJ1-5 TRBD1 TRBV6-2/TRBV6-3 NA TGTGCCAGCAGCTCGGGCCGCAGGGGGAATAGCAATCAGCCCCAGCATTTT CASSSGRRGNSNQPQHF
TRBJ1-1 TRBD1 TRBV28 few TGTGCCAGCAGTCCTCCTTCTAGAGGGGGCAAAGCTTTCTTT CASSPPSRGGKAFF
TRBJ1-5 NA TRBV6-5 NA TGTGCCAGCAGTCCAAGCGTGAGCAATCAGCCCCAGCATTTT CASSPSVSNQPQHF
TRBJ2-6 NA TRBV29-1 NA TGCAGCGTTGAAGATGGATACTCTGGGGCCAACGTCCTGACTTTC CSVEDGYSGANVLTF
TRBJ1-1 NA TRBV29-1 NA TGCAGCGTTGTAAAGGGAAGGGCGGCTGAAGCTTTCTTT CSVVKGRAAEAFF
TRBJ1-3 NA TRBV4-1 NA TGCGCCAGCAGCCAACTCATTTCCGCGAGCTCTGGAAACACCATATATTTT CASSQLISASSGNTIYF
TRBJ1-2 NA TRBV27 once TGTGCCAGCAGTCCCCCCGGGACCGACTTGTATGGCTACACCTTC CASSPPGTDLYGYTF
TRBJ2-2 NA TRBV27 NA TGTGCCAGCAACAGTGGGACCGGGGAGCTGTTTTTT CASNSGTGELFF
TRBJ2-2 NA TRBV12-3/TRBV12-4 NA TGTGCCAGCAGCCGGACAAAGAGGGGGGAGCTGTTTTTT CASSRTKRGELFF
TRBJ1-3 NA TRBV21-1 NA TGTGCCAGCAGCAAAAAGGACCCTGGGGACACCATATATTTT CASSKKDPGDTIYF
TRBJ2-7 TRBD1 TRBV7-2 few TGTGCCAGCAGCCTCACAGGGGGGAGAGGCGAGCAGTACTTC CASSLTGGRGEQYF
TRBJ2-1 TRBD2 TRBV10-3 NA TGTGCCATCAGTGAAGCCACTAGCGGGGTTTTCAATGAGCAGTTCTTC CAISEATSGVFNEQFF
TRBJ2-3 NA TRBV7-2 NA TGTGCCACCGCCCGGGGGCTACCGCAGTATTTT CATARGLPQYF
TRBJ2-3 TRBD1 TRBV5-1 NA TGCGCCAGCAGCGACACGACAGGGAAGTATTTT CASSDTTGKYF
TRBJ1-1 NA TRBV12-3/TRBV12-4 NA TGTGCCAGCAGTTTATCAGCCACTGAAGCTTTCTTT CASSLSATEAFF
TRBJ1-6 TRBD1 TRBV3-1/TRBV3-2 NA TGTGCCAGTAGACAGGGGGCGAATTCACCCCTCCACTTT CASRQGANSPLHF
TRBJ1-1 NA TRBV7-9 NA TGTGCCAGCAGCTTAGCCCGAGGGGCCACTGAAGCTTTCTTT CASSLARGATEAFF
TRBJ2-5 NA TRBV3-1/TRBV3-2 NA TGTGCCAGCAGCCAACCAGGGTTCCAAGAGACCCAGTACTTC CASSQPGFQETQYF
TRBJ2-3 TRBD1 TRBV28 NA TGTGCCAGCAAATTAGGGACAGGGGATTTGGATACGCAGTATTTT CASKLGTGDLDTQYF
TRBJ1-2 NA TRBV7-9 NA TGTGCCAGCAGCGGCGAGGTCTACTATGGCTACACCTTC CASSGEVYYGYTF
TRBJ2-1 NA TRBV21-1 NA TGTGCCAGCAGCAAAGAGAAGGGGAACAATGAGCAGTTCTTC CASSKEKGNNEQFF
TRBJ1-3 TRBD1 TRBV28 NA TGTGCCAGCAGCCCCGACAGGGAGAGCTCTGGAAACACCATATATTTT CASSPDRESSGNTIYF